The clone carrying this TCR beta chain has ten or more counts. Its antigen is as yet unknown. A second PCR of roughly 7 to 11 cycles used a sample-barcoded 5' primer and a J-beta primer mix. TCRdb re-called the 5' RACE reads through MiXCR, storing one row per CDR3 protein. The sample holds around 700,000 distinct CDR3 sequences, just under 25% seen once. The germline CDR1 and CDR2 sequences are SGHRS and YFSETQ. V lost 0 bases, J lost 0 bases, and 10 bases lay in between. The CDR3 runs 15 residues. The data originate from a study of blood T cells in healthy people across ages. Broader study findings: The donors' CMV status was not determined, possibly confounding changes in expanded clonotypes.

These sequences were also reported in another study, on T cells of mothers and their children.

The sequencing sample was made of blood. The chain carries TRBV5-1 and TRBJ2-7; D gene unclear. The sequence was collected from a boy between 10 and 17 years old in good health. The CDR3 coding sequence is TGCGCCAGCAGCTTGGGGCAGACAAGCTCCTACGAGCAGTACTTC. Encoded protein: CASSLGQTSSYEQYF.